What follows describes a single T cell receptor beta chain. Germline CDR1 is SGHVS and CDR2 is FQNEAQ. V shed 8 bases and J 6 bases; nucleotides not matched to a gene: 5. CDR3 length equals 13 residues. The sample is drawn from a study of OX40 agonist ivuxolimab in advanced cancers. Only in-frame clones appear in the TCRdb table, and some are missing; sequencing was by immunoSEQ multiplex PCR. The repertoire consists of 16,000 or so clones, with about 86% occurring once and the leading ten covering 3.9%. Specimen: CD4+ or CD8+ T cells sorted from blood, collected in a trial of the OX40 agonist ivuxolimab. This clonotype originated in an adult with an advanced solid tumor such as melanoma, head and neck, liver or kidney cancer. The V call is TRBV7-8, the J call TRBJ2-2, with 8 bases lining up with TRBD2. CDR3 amino acids: CASGGRIAGELFF. CDR3 bases: TGTGCCAGCGGCGGGAGGATCGCCGGGGAGCTGTTTTTT.